What follows are 10 T cell receptor beta chains derived from one specimen sequenced in a study of human T cells and chemical hapten exposure. The time point: healthy volunteer bleed at 6 weeks. Someone pulled total RNA out of unfractionated whole blood. One entry per CDR3 protein, called by TCRdb with MiXCR from the RACE reads. This sample has about 34,000 distinct CDR3 sequences; less than 6% occur once, and the top ten carry roughly 13%. Sequences were obtained from whole blood. These receptors originate from a human donor in good health. Some clones in this sample may be carry-over from other donors' samples.

This chain uses TRBV4-2 with TRBJ1-1, with 11 nucleotides matching TRBD1. In germline, CDR1 is LGHNA, CDR2 YNFKEQ. Trimming took 4 bases from V and 5 from J; bases not matched to a gene: 6. The CDR3 runs to 15 residues. In nucleotides, the CDR3 is TGTGCCAGCAGCCGAGAGGGGGACAGGGGGACTGAAGCTTTCTTT. Protein sequence: CASSREGDRGTEAFF.

The table lists this clonotype with many counts. This chain connects TRBV10-3 to TRBJ1-2; tentatively, D is TRBD1 (5 bases). Per the germline V gene, CDR1 is ENHRY and CDR2 is SYGVKD. The CDR3 has 13 amino acids. V was pared by 5 bases and J by 6 bases, with 13 bases between. Written as DNA, the CDR3 is TGTGCCATCAGTTCGGACATGGGAAATGGCTACACCTTC. Its protein product is CAISSDMGNGYTF.

This clonotype came up a few times. The rearrangement joins TRBV12-3 or TRBV12-4 to TRBJ2-1, with D uncertain. This CDR3 comprises 14 residues. Trimming shortened V by 5 bases and J by 9 bases, and 17 bases separated the two germline ends. The CDR3 here is CASSADPLSSEQFF. CDR3 coding DNA: TGTGCCAGCAGTGCGGATCCCCTCTCCAGTGAGCAGTTCTTC.

The chain combines TRBV5-1 with TRBJ2-1; possibly TRBD1 or TRBD2 for D (5 bases each). Germline V gene lookup returns CDR1 SGHRS and CDR2 YFSETQ. Trimming took 0 bases from V and 1 from J, leaving 11 bases between them. The CDR3 has 16 residues. The CDR3 sequence: CASSLGGKSSYNEQFF. CDR3 in DNA: TGCGCCAGCAGCTTGGGGGGGAAATCATCCTACAATGAGCAGTTCTTC. Full variable domain (remainder filled in from reference TRBV5-1 and TRBJ2-1): KAGVTQTPRYLIKTRGQQVTLSCSPISGHRSVSWYQQTPGQGLQFLFEYFSETQRNKGNFPGRFSGRQFSNSRSEMNVSTLELGDSALYLCASSLGGKSSYNEQFFGPGTRLTVL.

At least ten counts were recorded for this clonotype. This chain uses TRBV5-6 with TRBJ1-6; 7 bases are shared with TRBD1. V shed 5 bases and J 9 bases; nucleotides not matched to a gene: 11. CDR1 is SGHDT and CDR2 is YYEEEE in the germline V gene. This CDR3 region has 15 residues. The CDR3 reads CASSSNRGLISPLHF. DNA for the CDR3: TGTGCCAGCAGTTCAAACAGGGGTTTGATTTCACCCCTCCACTTT. Full variable domain (remainder filled in from reference TRBV5-6 and TRBJ1-6): DAGVTQSPTHLIKTRGQQVTLRCSPKSGHDTVSWYQQALGQGPQFIFQYYEEEERQRGNFPDRFSGHQFPNYSSELNVNALLLGDSALYLCASSSNRGLISPLHFGNGTRLTVT.

In its sample, this clonotype was seen many times. The V call is TRBV12-3 or TRBV12-4, the J call TRBJ1-5; perhaps TRBD1 as D (5 bases). V gave up 8 bases and J gave up 3 bases, with 11 bases separating them. CDR3 length equals 13 residues. The CDR3 region has the DNA TGTGCCAGCGCCGACAGTCACAATCAGCCCCAGCATTTT. This codes for CASADSHNQPQHF.

Many counts were recorded for this clonotype. This sequence joins TRBV20-1 and TRBJ2-3, with 12 nucleotides matching TRBD2. In germline, CDR1 is DFQATT, CDR2 SNEGSKA (reference sequence). This CDR3 has 14 amino acids. The junction had 1 base not matched to a gene; V was cut back by 6 bases and J by 0 bases. The CDR3 sequence is CSALAGGSTDTQYF. The CDR3 bases are TGCAGTGCGCTAGCGGGAGGGAGCACAGATACGCAGTATTTT.

At least ten counts were recorded for this clonotype. Written as DNA, the CDR3 is TGTGCCAGCAGCTTGGATCCTTTAGACTTTGGAAACACCATATATTTT. Its translation: CASSLDPLDFGNTIYF. The chain combines TRBV5-4 with TRBJ1-3, with no clear D. Germline CDR1 and CDR2: SGHNT and YYREEE (reference sequence). V lost 0 bases, J lost 3 bases, and 13 bases lay in between. This CDR3 is built from 16 residues. Complete variable domain (other parts from reference TRBV5-4 and TRBJ1-3): ETGVTQSPTHLIKTRGQQVTLRCSSQSGHNTVSWYQQALGQGPQFIFQYYREEENGRGNFPPRFSGLQFPNYSSELNVNALELDDSALYLCASSLDPLDFGNTIYFGEGSWLTVV.

This clonotype occurred many times. The rearrangement uses TRBV18 and TRBJ2-7; 9 nucleotides agree with TRBD1. CDR1 is KGHSH and CDR2 is LQKENI in the germline V gene. This CDR3 has 13 residues. Trimming removed 3 bases from V and 5 bases from J; junction bases left unmatched: 2. The CDR3 DNA reads TGTGCCAGCTCACCGGGGACAGGGAACGAGCAGTACTTC. Residues: CASSPGTGNEQYF.

Comments on this clonotype: A read error may explain this, as a much larger clone is one base away. This chain joins TRBV12-3 or TRBV12-4 and TRBJ1-1; D may be TRBD1 (6 bases). The CDR3 is made up of 15 amino acids. V lost 5 bases to trimming and J lost 1 base, with 14 bases between them. This CDR3 is CASSPRQVSNTEAFF. The CDR3 coding sequence is TGTGCCAGCAGTCCAAGACAGGTCTCGAACACTGAAGCTTTCTTT.